This passage covers 30 T cell receptor beta chains from one sample sequenced in a study of cytomegalovirus exposure and HLA in healthy donors. Primers: 60 Vbeta forward and 13 Jbeta reverse. Clones were read by immunoSEQ multiplex PCR, and TCRdb kept only the in-frame ones, dropping some. Altogether about 220,000 clones are present, 60% to 80% being singletons, with the ten largest covering 1.8%. What was sequenced was PBMCs. The receptor set was obtained from a male donor in good health and CMV-seronegative.

The chain links TRBV7-2 to TRBJ2-5; D is possibly TRBD1 (5 bases). This CDR3 spans 15 amino acids. Germline CDR1 is SGHTA and CDR2 is FQGNSA. Trimming took off 3 bases at V and 1 base at J, with 12 bases between the two ends. The CDR3 DNA is TGTGCCAGCAGCTTTACTACAGGCCTCCAAGAGACCCAGTACTTC. Translation: CASSFTTGLQETQYF.

This clone is a singleton in its sample. The chain links TRBV19 to TRBJ1-1; D remains ambiguous. The length of the CDR3 is 14 residues. Trimming stripped 3 bases from V and 3 bases from J, with 11 bases between. CDR1 is LNHDA and CDR2 is SQIVND in the germline V gene (reference sequence). Written as DNA, the CDR3 is TGTGCCAGTAGTATTGACGGGGAGGACACTGAAGCTTTCTTT. Translated: CASSIDGEDTEAFF.

The genes are TRBV6-6 and TRBJ1-2, with 7 bases lining up with TRBD1. This CDR3 has 15 residues. J lost 8 bases, V lost 0 bases, and 9 bases had no gene match. Germline lookup yields CDR1 MNHNY and CDR2 SVGAGI (reference sequence). DNA for the CDR3: TGTGCCAGCAGTTACTCATCAGGGGGGCGCCTAGGCTACACCTTC. Translating it yields CASSYSSGGRLGYTF.

A single count supports this clone. This chain links TRBV30 with TRBJ1-3; D ambiguous. The CDR3 runs to 15 residues. Germline V lookup: CDR1 GTSNPN, CDR2 SVGIG (reference sequence). V was cut by 3 bases and J by 0 bases, with 12 bases left in between. The CDR3 DNA sequence: TGTGCCTGGAGGAGTGGTTCGAACTCTGGAAACACCATATATTTT. It encodes CAWRSGSNSGNTIYF.

This clone showed up just a few times. This chain joins TRBV27 and TRBJ1-3; 7 bases fit TRBD1. The germline CDR1 and CDR2 sequences are MNHEY and SMNVEV (reference sequence). After removal of 0 bases from V and 4 bases from J, the junction contained 3 bases not matched to a gene. The CDR3 spans 15 residues. CDR3 sequence: CASSLSKGGGNTIYF. In DNA form, the CDR3 reads TGTGCCAGCAGTTTATCGAAAGGGGGCGGAAACACCATATATTTT.

V gene TRBV27 combines with J gene TRBJ2-3; D gene uncertain. The germline V gene has CDR1 MNHEY and CDR2 SMNVEV (reference sequence). Deletions cut 5 bases from V and 2 bases from J, with 14 bases between. CDR3 length equals 15 residues. CDR3 sequence (DNA): TGTGCCAGCAGTATAGCCGTAACCTTCACAGATACGCAGTATTTT. This gives the protein CASSIAVTFTDTQYF.

On this clone itself: The junction shows a germline mismatch at one end, possibly a read error. The gene calls are TRBV10-2 and TRBJ2-1, with 10 bases that match TRBD2. CDR3 length: 16 amino acids. Germline V gene lookup returns CDR1 WSHSY and CDR2 SAAADI. This chain's CDR3 is CASSASGTSAYNEQFF. The CDR3 nucleotides are TGCGCTAGCAGTGCCTCCGGGACTAGCGCCTACAATGAGCAGTTCTTC.

V gene TRBV5-4 combines with J gene TRBJ1-2; tentatively, D is TRBD1 (5 bases). CDR1 is SGHNT and CDR2 is YYREEE in the germline V gene (reference sequence). V gave up 4 bases and J gave up 3 bases, with 16 bases separating them. The CDR3 runs to 15 residues. CDR3 in amino acids: CASSITLGADYGYTF. The DNA for the CDR3 is TGTGCCAGCAGCATAACCCTAGGGGCGGACTATGGCTACACCTTC.

This rearrangement joins TRBV7-9 to TRBJ1-1; 9 nucleotides line up with TRBD1. Germline CDR1 SEHNR, CDR2 FQNEAQ (reference sequence). The junction had 5 bases not matched to a gene; V was cut back by 5 bases and J by 4 bases. The CDR3 has 14 amino acids. In DNA, the CDR3 is TGTGCCAGCAGCGTGACGACAGGGGGCACTGAAGCTTTCTTT. As protein: CASSVTTGGTEAFF.

This clone was counted a few times. The rearrangement uses TRBV27 and TRBJ1-2; a possible D gene is TRBD1 (6 bases). Trimming pared 4 bases from V and 0 bases from J, leaving 12 bases between. CDR3 length equals 15 residues. Germline values: CDR1 MNHEY, CDR2 SMNVEV (reference sequence). The CDR3 DNA is TGTGCCAGCAGTTCCACAGGGAAAGCTAACTATGGCTACACCTTC. It yields the protein CASSSTGKANYGYTF.

This clone was seen a few times. The chain joins TRBV19 to TRBJ1-4, with 8 bases matching TRBD1. Losses at the gene ends were 6 bases for V and 6 bases for J; bases not matched to a gene: 9. The CDR3 extends over 15 amino acids. Germline V gene data show CDR1 as LNHDA and CDR2 as SQIVND (reference sequence). CDR3: CASSIRRGQDEKLFF. In DNA, the CDR3 is TGTGCCAGTAGCATCAGAAGGGGACAGGATGAAAAACTGTTTTTT.

This clone showed up just once. The rearrangement joins TRBV4-2 to TRBJ1-2, with 7 bases identical to TRBD1. Germline V CDR1 and CDR2: LGHNA, YNFKEQ. Trimming removed 0 bases from V and 2 bases from J; junction bases left unmatched: 6. This CDR3 has 16 amino acids. The CDR3 here is CASSQEFQGGNYGYTF. The CDR3 region has the DNA TGTGCCAGCAGCCAAGAGTTTCAGGGGGGAAACTATGGCTACACCTTC.

This clone came up a few times. J is TRBJ2-5 and V is TRBV4-3; 9 bases agree with TRBD1. Trimming removed 4 bases from V and 5 bases from J; junction bases left unmatched: 5. Germline V CDR1 and CDR2: LGHNA, YSLEER. The CDR3 contains 14 residues. The CDR3 sequence: CASSRLTGGETQYF. The CDR3 DNA is TGCGCCAGCAGCCGCCTGACAGGGGGGGAGACCCAGTACTTC.

This clone was recorded a few times. CDR3 coding DNA: TGTGCCAGCAGCCGCGACAGGAGCTCCTACGAGCAGTACTTC. It yields the protein CASSRDRSSYEQYF. This chain uses TRBV5-4 with TRBJ2-7; TRBD1 might be the D (6 bases). CDR3 length: 14 amino acids. Germline V gene data show CDR1 as SGHNT and CDR2 as YYREEE (reference sequence). The V and J ends lost 4 bases and 0 bases respectively, with 11 bases between them.

The chain carries TRBV9 and TRBJ1-6; D is ambiguous. The CDR3 contains 16 residues. The ends were cut back, 0 bases at V and 0 bases at J, with 7 bases in the middle. CDR1 SGDLS and CDR2 YYNGEE come from the germline V gene. The CDR3 nucleotides are TGTGCCAGCAGCGTAGCTAAGAGCTCCTATAATTCACCCCTCCACTTT. As protein: CASSVAKSSYNSPLHF.

This sequence joins TRBV7-2 and TRBJ2-5; D is possibly TRBD2 (5 bases). Germline V gives CDR1 SGHTA, CDR2 FQGNSA. The V end lost 1 base, the J end lost 4 bases, and 16 bases lay between the germline ends. This CDR3 spans 16 amino acids. The CDR3 is CASSLGLRGWGETQYF. CDR3 coding DNA: TGTGCCAGCAGCTTAGGACTAAGAGGATGGGGAGAGACCCAGTACTTC.

This chain joins TRBV7-3 and TRBJ2-2, with a tentative D call TRBD2 (6 bases). Trimming took 6 bases from V and 0 from J, leaving 11 bases between them. CDR3 length equals 15 residues. CDR1 and CDR2 (germline): SGHTA, FQGTGA. The CDR3 spells CASRRDFANTGELFF. In DNA form, the CDR3 reads TGTGCCAGCAGGCGGGACTTCGCGAACACCGGGGAGCTGTTTTTT.

This chain uses TRBV7-8 with TRBJ1-4; 10 positions agree with TRBD1. This CDR3 is 16 amino acids long. Germline trimming cut 0 bases from V and 8 bases from J; bases unmatched to any gene: 6. In germline, CDR1 is SGHVS, CDR2 FQNEAQ. CDR3 nucleotide sequence: TGTGCCAGCAGCTTAGCGACAGGGGGCGCGCGGGAAAAACTGTTTTTT. This sequence encodes CASSLATGGAREKLFF.

The V call is TRBV10-3, the J call TRBJ1-1; 8 bases fit TRBD1. The CDR3 length is 12 residues. Trimming removed 5 bases from V and 4 bases from J; junction bases left unmatched: 0. In germline, CDR1 is ENHRY, CDR2 SYGVKD. This CDR3 is CAISTGGTEAFF. CDR3 in DNA: TGTGCCATCAGTACAGGGGGCACTGAAGCTTTCTTT.

The chain is built from TRBV7-2 and TRBJ1-2, with D possibly matching TRBD1 (5 bases). The CDR3 consists of 15 residues. V lost 2 bases and J 6 bases, leaving 16 bases between the germline ends. The germline V gene has CDR1 SGHTA and CDR2 FQGNSA. CDR3 nucleotide sequence: TGTGCCAGCAGCTTACAGGGTAGACGGGGGGATGGCTACACCTTC. Encoded protein: CASSLQGRRGDGYTF.

The V gene is TRBV4-2, the J gene TRBJ2-7, with 9 bases lining up with TRBD2. Germline V gives CDR1 LGHNA, CDR2 YNFKEQ. This CDR3 has 18 residues. Trimming cost V 0 bases and J 4 bases; bases outside gene matches: 13. DNA for the CDR3: TGTGCCAGCAGCCAAGATCTAAGGGGGCGGGGGGGGGAGTACGAGCAGTACTTC. Translation: CASSQDLRGRGGEYEQYF.

The chain uses TRBV19 and TRBJ2-5; 7 bases match TRBD1. The CDR3 has 15 amino acids. V dropped 3 bases and J dropped 3; count of bases not matched to a gene: 7. The germline gives CDR1 LNHDA, CDR2 SQIVND (reference sequence). For the CDR3, the DNA is TGTGCCAGTAGTATCGAGGGACAGCAGAAAGAGACCCAGTACTTC. Its protein is CASSIEGQQKETQYF. Full variable domain (missing parts from reference TRBV19 and TRBJ2-5): DGGITQSPKYLFRKEGQNVTLSCEQNLNHDAMYWYRQDPGQGLRLIYYSQIVNDFQKGDIAEGYSVSREKKESFPLTVTSAQKNPTAFYLCASSIEGQQKETQYFGPGTRLLVL.

The genes are TRBV7-3 and TRBJ2-3; TRBD1 matches 10 bases. V lost 5 bases to trimming and J lost 4 bases; unmatched junction nucleotides: 6. CDR1 and CDR2 (germline): SGHTA, FQGTGA. The CDR3 length is 15 residues. This CDR3 is CASSTFGQGADTQYF. In nucleotides, the CDR3 is TGTGCCAGCAGCACATTCGGACAGGGGGCAGATACGCAGTATTTT.

The V call is TRBV7-3, the J call TRBJ2-2; TRBD2 is a possible D gene (7 bases). The V gene lost 5 bases and the J gene lost 4 bases, with 14 bases spanning the gap. The V gene's germline CDR1 is SGHTA and CDR2 FQGTGA. CDR3 length: 15 amino acids. The CDR3 spells CASSGGGGRTGELFF. The DNA for the CDR3 is TGTGCCAGCAGCGGTGGGGGGGGCCGCACCGGGGAGCTGTTTTTT.

The J gene is TRBJ2-2, the V gene TRBV2; D ambiguous. Per germline, CDR1 SNHLY and CDR2 FYNNEI. This CDR3 comprises 14 residues. The V end lost 3 bases, the J end lost 1 base, and 6 bases lay between the germline ends. CDR3 loop: CASSDFRNTGELFF. CDR3 coding DNA: TGTGCCAGCAGTGATTTTAGGAACACCGGGGAGCTGTTTTTT.

The J gene is TRBJ2-2, the V gene TRBV7-2; 8 nucleotides align to TRBD1. With 6 bases clipped from V and 6 bases from J, the junction kept 15 bases outside the gene matches. The length of the CDR3 is 17 residues. CDR1 is SGHTA, CDR2 FQGNSA, per germline. The CDR3 sequence: CASSIVDQGAFAGELFF. In nucleotides, the CDR3 is TGTGCCAGCAGTATAGTAGACCAGGGGGCCTTCGCCGGGGAGCTGTTTTTT.

The chain has TRBV7-7 and TRBJ2-1, with 9 bases lining up with TRBD2. The CDR3 is 17 residues long. V lost 0 bases and J lost 7; bases outside the gene matches: 10. Germline lookup yields CDR1 SSHAT and CDR2 FNYEAQ (reference sequence). The CDR3 DNA is TGTGCCAGCAGCTTAGCTCCCAGCGGGGGGAATTTGAATGAGCAGTTCTTC. Translating it yields CASSLAPSGGNLNEQFF. The variable domain in full, with the rest retrieved from reference TRBV7-7 and TRBJ2-1, is GAGVSQSPRYKVTKRGQDVTLRCDPISSHATLYWYQQALGQGPEFLTYFNYEAQPDKSGLPSDRFSAERPEGSISTLTIQRTEQRDSAMYRCASSLAPSGGNLNEQFFGPGTRLTVL.

The rearrangement links TRBV5-1 to TRBJ2-7, with 7 nucleotides matching TRBD2. This CDR3 spans 15 amino acids. The V gene's germline CDR1 is SGHRS and CDR2 YFSETQ. The ends lost 3 bases at V and 7 bases at J; junction bases unmatched: 13. The CDR3 region is CASSSTGTTLTEQYF. CDR3 in DNA: TGCGCCAGCAGCTCCACCGGGACTACCCTTACGGAGCAGTACTTC.

The chain uses TRBV6-5 and TRBJ1-2; no clear D gene. This CDR3 contains 13 residues. CDR1 is MNHEY and CDR2 is SVGAGI in the germline V gene. Trimming took off 4 bases at V and 3 bases at J, with 9 bases between the two ends. CDR3: CASSFGTDYGYTF. The CDR3 region has the DNA TGTGCCAGCAGTTTTGGCACAGACTATGGCTACACCTTC.

The J gene is TRBJ1-1, the V gene TRBV6-5; D is possibly TRBD1 (6 bases). The germline CDR1 and CDR2 sequences are MNHEY and SVGAGI. V dropped 2 bases and J dropped 6 bases, with 10 bases sitting between them. The length of the CDR3 is 13 residues. This chain's CDR3 is CASSYGGAAEAFF. Written as DNA, the CDR3 is TGTGCCAGCAGTTACGGGGGGGCGGCTGAAGCTTTCTTT.